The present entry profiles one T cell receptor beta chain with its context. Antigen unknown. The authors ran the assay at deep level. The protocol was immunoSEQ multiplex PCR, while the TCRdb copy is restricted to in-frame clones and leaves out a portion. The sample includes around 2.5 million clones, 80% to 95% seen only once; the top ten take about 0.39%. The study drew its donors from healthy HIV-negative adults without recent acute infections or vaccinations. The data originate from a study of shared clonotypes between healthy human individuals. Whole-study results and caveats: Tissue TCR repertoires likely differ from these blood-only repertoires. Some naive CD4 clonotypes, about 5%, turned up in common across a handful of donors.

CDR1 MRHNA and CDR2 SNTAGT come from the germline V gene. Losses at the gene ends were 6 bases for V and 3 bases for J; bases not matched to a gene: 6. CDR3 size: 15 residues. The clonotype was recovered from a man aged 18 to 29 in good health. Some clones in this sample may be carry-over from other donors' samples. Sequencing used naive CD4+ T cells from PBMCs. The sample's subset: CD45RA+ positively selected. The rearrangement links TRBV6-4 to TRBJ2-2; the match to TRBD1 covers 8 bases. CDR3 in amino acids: CASRRTGRDTGELFF. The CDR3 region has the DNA TGTGCCAGCAGAAGGACAGGGCGAGACACCGGGGAGCTGTTTTTT.